These 27 T cell receptor beta chains were all obtained from the same sample, sequenced in a study of T cell clonotyping in hematopoietic cell transplantation (dated by TCRdb to the early 2020s). Libraries came from the immunoSEQ multiplex PCR assay. Sourced from immuneACCESS, this table was stored by TCRdb with only in-frame sequences that have V and J called. A share of the clones is absent; for the studies checked, an unresolved V gene accounts for under half, and the remainder has no known explanation. In all, the sample holds around 15,000 clones, and approximately 61% of those were seen once. The top ten constitute 10% to 15% of the sample. The time point label, as the study defines it: 30 days after allo-HCT. The sample here was PBMCs, taken 30 days after allogeneic stem cell transplant. Receptor source: a male patient aged 50 to 60 who had an allogeneic stem cell transplant from an unrelated donor, so T cells may come from the graft donor. Some clones in this sample may be carry-over from other donors' samples.

The rearrangement links TRBV29-1 to TRBJ1-2; TRBD1 agrees at 7 bases. After removal of 7 bases from V and 3 bases from J, the junction contained 5 bases not matched to a gene. The CDR3 is 12 residues long. Germline CDR1 SQVTM, CDR2 ANQGSEA. The CDR3 bases are TGCAGCGCGGCCGACAGGGACTATGGCTACACCTTC. Protein sequence: CSAADRDYGYTF.

The CDR3 is CASSESPQWDGYTF. The CDR3 nucleotides are TGTGCCAGCAGTGAATCTCCACAGTGGGATGGCTACACCTTC. The V gene is TRBV25-1, the J gene TRBJ1-2, with D unclear. Germline V CDR1 and CDR2: MGHDK, SYGVNS. Trimming removed 1 base at V and 6 bases at J, with 12 bases between. The CDR3 covers 14 residues.

This chain links TRBV6-5 with TRBJ1-2; 8 nucleotides align to TRBD1. This CDR3 region has 13 residues. V dropped 6 bases and J dropped 7; count of bases not matched to a gene: 7. Germline CDR1 and CDR2: MNHEY and SVGAGI. The CDR3 loop reads CASSNQGAGGYTF. The CDR3 DNA reads TGTGCCAGCAGCAACCAGGGGGCGGGTGGCTACACCTTC.

DNA of the CDR3: TGTGCCAGCAGTAACCGGGACAGGGCTTCCTACGAGCAGTACTTC. Residues: CASSNRDRASYEQYF. The chain couples TRBV5-4 to TRBJ2-7; TRBD1 aligns across 9 bases. V trimming: 5 bases; J trimming: 1 base; junction bases outside the gene matches: 7. CDR1 and CDR2 from the germline V gene are SGHNT and YYREEE (reference sequence). The CDR3 spans 15 residues.

The chain joins TRBV30 to TRBJ1-1; TRBD1 matches 7 bases. V shed 0 bases, J shed 4 bases, and the junction held 8 bases outside the gene matches. The CDR3 has 15 amino acids. Germline CDR1 is GTSNPN and CDR2 is SVGIG (reference sequence). The chain's CDR3 is CAWSVPGGAFTEAFF. CDR3 nucleotide sequence: TGTGCCTGGAGTGTACCAGGGGGGGCCTTCACTGAAGCTTTCTTT.

This clone turned up a few times. The J gene is TRBJ1-5, the V gene TRBV19; D is ambiguous. CDR1 LNHDA and CDR2 SQIVND come from the germline V gene (reference sequence). The CDR3 covers 15 residues. Trimming stripped 7 bases from V and 0 bases from J, with 13 bases between. CDR3 loop: CASTGGEYSNQPQHF. CDR3 bases: TGTGCCAGTACCGGTGGTGAGTATAGCAATCAGCCCCAGCATTTT. Supplemented by reference TRBV19 and TRBJ1-5, the full variable domain reads DGGITQSPKYLFRKEGQNVTLSCEQNLNHDAMYWYRQDPGQGLRLIYYSQIVNDFQKGDIAEGYSVSREKKESFPLTVTSAQKNPTAFYLCASTGGEYSNQPQHFGDGTRLSIL.

The chain links TRBV29-1 to TRBJ2-2; D is uncertain. Germline values: CDR1 SQVTM, CDR2 ANQGSEA. The CDR3 has 11 amino acids. V lost 3 bases to trimming and J lost 4 bases, with 3 bases between them. The CDR3 coding sequence is TGCAGCGTTGACCGCACCGGGGAGCTGTTTTTT. This codes for CSVDRTGELFF.

The J gene is TRBJ2-3, the V gene TRBV25-1, with TRBD2 matching over 7 bases. Germline loops: CDR1 MGHDK, CDR2 SYGVNS. The V gene end was trimmed by 3 bases and the J gene end by 2 bases; junction bases not matched to a gene: 11. The CDR3 totals 17 residues. The CDR3 spells CASSDPGGSGPTDTQYF. The CDR3 DNA reads as TGTGCCAGCAGTGATCCTGGGGGTAGCGGGCCCACAGATACGCAGTATTTT. Together with reference TRBV25-1 and TRBJ2-3, the CDR3 gives the full variable domain: EADIYQTPRYLVIGTGKKITLECSQTMGHDKMYWYQQDPGMELHLIHYSYGVNSTEKGDLSSESTVSRIRTEHFPLTLESARPSHTSQYLCASSDPGGSGPTDTQYFGPGTRLTVL.

CDR3 loop: CASGEGTGPEAFF. The DNA of the CDR3 is TGCGCCAGCGGCGAGGGTACTGGGCCTGAAGCTTTCTTT. The V call is TRBV5-1, the J call TRBJ1-1, with no clear D. CDR1 and CDR2 from the germline V gene are SGHRS and YFSETQ. V was clipped by 7 bases and J by 6 bases, with 16 bases between them. The CDR3 has 13 residues. Supplemented by reference TRBV5-1 and TRBJ1-1, the full variable domain reads KAGVTQTPRYLIKTRGQQVTLSCSPISGHRSVSWYQQTPGQGLQFLFEYFSETQRNKGNFPGRFSGRQFSNSRSEMNVSTLELGDSALYLCASGEGTGPEAFFGQGTRLTVV.

The gene calls are TRBV4-1 and TRBJ1-5; D call uncertain. The CDR3 spans 13 residues. The germline V and J ends were trimmed by 1 base and 7 bases, with 8 bases remaining between them. The germline CDR1 and CDR2 sequences are MGHRA and YSYEKL. Here the CDR3 reads CASSQVRNQPQHF. In DNA form, the CDR3 reads TGCGCCAGCAGCCAAGTGAGAAACCAGCCCCAGCATTTT.

The chain joins TRBV25-1 to TRBJ1-4, with TRBD1 identical over 7 bases. V trimming: 3 bases; J trimming: 5 bases; junction bases outside the gene matches: 3. The CDR3 consists of 14 residues. Germline assignment: CDR1 MGHDK and CDR2 SYGVNS. The CDR3 DNA follows: TGTGCCAGCAGTGACAGGGGGAGAAATGAAAAACTGTTTTTT. Amino acid sequence: CASSDRGRNEKLFF.

The J gene is TRBJ1-5, the V gene TRBV7-6, with unresolved D. The V end lost 0 bases, the J end lost 7 bases, and 7 bases lay between the germline ends. The CDR3 length is 13 residues. Germline CDR1 is SGHVS and CDR2 is FNYEAQ. CDR3 region: CASSLAMRQPQHF. CDR3 bases: TGTGCCAGCAGCTTAGCGATGCGGCAGCCCCAGCATTTT.

The chain joins TRBV25-1 to TRBJ2-3; no firm D call. Trimming removed 3 bases from V and 0 bases from J, with 10 bases in between. Germline lookup yields CDR1 MGHDK and CDR2 SYGVNS. The CDR3 is made up of 15 amino acids. CDR3 DNA sequence: TGTGCCAGCAGTGAGGCGACTCGTAGCACAGATACGCAGTATTTT. Its protein product is CASSEATRSTDTQYF. The full variable domain, rest sourced from reference TRBV25-1 and TRBJ2-3, is EADIYQTPRYLVIGTGKKITLECSQTMGHDKMYWYQQDPGMELHLIHYSYGVNSTEKGDLSSESTVSRIRTEHFPLTLESARPSHTSQYLCASSEATRSTDTQYFGPGTRLTVL.

The gene calls are TRBV30 and TRBJ2-7, with D hard to call. V lost 1 base, J lost 9 bases, and 13 bases lay in between. The CDR3 has 12 residues. CDR1 is GTSNPN, CDR2 SVGIG, per germline (reference sequence). CDR3 DNA sequence: TGTGCCTGGAGTGGGGCGGACGAACGGCAGTACTTC. Its translation is CAWSGADERQYF.

On this clone: Sequence at one end of the junction differs from germline and may be a read error. The chain joins TRBV4-1 to TRBJ1-1; 7 bases fit TRBD1. The germline gives CDR1 MGHRA, CDR2 YSYEKL. CDR3 length equals 14 residues. CDR3 loop: CASSQADRVSQAFF. The CDR3 DNA is TGCGCCAGCAGTCAAGCCGACAGGGTAAGTCAAGCTTTCTTT.

The CDR3 bases are TGTGCCACCAGCAGAGATCTTGGGGTTCCCCAGCATTTT. Translation: CATSRDLGVPQHF. The rearrangement uses TRBV15 and TRBJ1-5, with D hard to call. Germline V gene lookup returns CDR1 LNHNV and CDR2 YYDKDF (reference sequence). This CDR3 has 13 amino acids. Trimming removed 0 bases at V and 10 bases at J, with 10 bases between.

The chain is built from TRBV6-5 and TRBJ2-1; D uncertain. This CDR3 has 14 residues. V was clipped by 5 bases and J by 5 bases, with 13 bases between them. Germline lookup yields CDR1 MNHEY and CDR2 SVGAGI. For the CDR3, the DNA is TGTGCCAGCAGTATCTCTCAACTTAACAATGAGCAGTTCTTC. Its translation: CASSISQLNNEQFF.

J is TRBJ1-2 and V is TRBV30, with a weak D call TRBD1 (6 bases). Trimming stripped 8 bases from V and 6 bases from J, with 19 bases between. The CDR3 runs 13 residues. Germline V CDR1 and CDR2: GTSNPN, SVGIG (reference sequence). DNA for the CDR3: TGTGCCGGCAACAGGGAAGCTGTCGATGGCTACACCTTC. It encodes CAGNREAVDGYTF.

The chain uses TRBV7-2 and TRBJ2-2, with TRBD1 matching 8 bases. Germline CDR1 reads SGHTA; CDR2 reads FQGNSA. CDR3 length: 13 amino acids. With V trimmed by 10 bases and J by 4 bases, 5 bases remained unmatched. For the CDR3, the DNA is TGTGCCACCTCGACAGGGGTCACCGGGGAGCTGTTTTTT. It is translated as CATSTGVTGELFF.

The CDR3: CASSQDVRQGNYGYTF. The CDR3 DNA follows: TGTGCCAGCAGCCAAGACGTTAGACAGGGAAACTATGGCTACACCTTC. The chain links TRBV14 to TRBJ1-2; the match to TRBD1 covers 7 bases. The CDR3 runs to 16 residues. Unmatched junction bases numbered 6, after V lost 0 bases and J lost 2 bases. Germline V gene data show CDR1 as SGHDN and CDR2 as FVKESK.

The CDR3 sequence: CASRQGEKLFF. The CDR3 bases are TGTGCCAGTCGACAGGGTGAAAAACTGTTTTTT. The V gene is TRBV6-5, the J gene TRBJ1-4; 7 bases map to TRBD1. The ends lost 9 bases at V and 7 bases at J; junction bases unmatched: 2. Germline loops: CDR1 MNHEY, CDR2 SVGAGI. This CDR3 contains 11 residues.

This chain connects TRBV15 to TRBJ2-1; 12 bases agree with TRBD1. Trimming removed 1 base from V and 9 bases from J; junction bases left unmatched: 4. The CDR3 extends over 15 amino acids. CDR1 LNHNV and CDR2 YYDKDF come from the germline V gene (reference sequence). The CDR3 spells CATSRVGQGAGEQFF. CDR3 DNA: TGTGCCACCAGCAGAGTGGGACAGGGGGCTGGTGAGCAGTTCTTC.

This clone has a handful of counts. This chain uses TRBV4-1 with TRBJ1-4; the match to TRBD1 covers 9 bases. This CDR3 comprises 14 residues. The germline V gene has CDR1 MGHRA and CDR2 YSYEKL. V was pared by 4 bases and J by 7 bases, with 4 bases of the junction left unmatched. CDR3 nucleotides: TGCGCCAGCAGCCCGGGACAGGGTATTGAAAAACTGTTTTTT. It translates to CASSPGQGIEKLFF.

The chain joins TRBV7-2 to TRBJ1-3; tentative D call: TRBD1 (5 bases). This CDR3 has 16 residues. V was clipped by 5 bases and J by 2 bases, with 16 bases between them. Germline CDR1 reads SGHTA; CDR2 reads FQGNSA. The CDR3 coding sequence is TGTGCCAGCAGCCCGAGCGTTGGGGCGCCTGGAAACACCATATATTTT. This codes for CASSPSVGAPGNTIYF.

This clone was found a few times. Likely a read error: the CDR3 ends without its conserved phenylalanine or tryptophan. Here the CDR3 DNA reads TGTGCCAGCAGTTTGGGACAGGGATTGGCTGGGCAGTACTCC. Its translation: CASSLGQGLAGQYS. The V and J genes are TRBV27 and TRBJ2-7; 9 nucleotides agree with TRBD1. The V and J ends lost 3 bases and 9 bases, in that order; junction bases with no gene match: 9. CDR1 MNHEY and CDR2 SMNVEV come from the germline V gene (reference sequence). The CDR3 sequence is 14 residues long.

The V gene is TRBV14, the J gene TRBJ2-3, with TRBD2 matching over 7 bases. From germline, CDR1 is SGHDN and CDR2 FVKESK. The CDR3 runs 16 residues. Germline trimming cut 3 bases from V and 0 bases from J; bases unmatched to any gene: 6. This chain's CDR3 is CASSQDRAGSTDTQYF. CDR3 bases: TGTGCCAGCAGCCAGGACCGAGCGGGGAGCACAGATACGCAGTATTTT.

In its sample, this clone was seen a few times. J is TRBJ1-1 and V is TRBV2; possible D gene TRBD1, 5 bases. The CDR3 covers 15 residues. Germline V CDR1 and CDR2: SNHLY, FYNNEI. Trimming pared 7 bases from V and 0 bases from J, leaving 15 bases between. In DNA form, the CDR3 reads TGTGCCAGCACTCGGCAGGGACGTCTGAACACTGAAGCTTTCTTT. Its translation is CASTRQGRLNTEAFF.